This T cell receptor beta chain was documented in a study of control samples from healthy donors and cancer patients. Per germline, CDR1 SGHRS and CDR2 YFSETQ. V was clipped by 5 bases and J by 6 bases, with 17 bases between them. The CDR3 length is 15 residues. Assay used: immunoSEQ multiplex PCR; TCRdb lists only in-frame clones, some missing. The repertoire holds some 87,000 clones, with 75% to 85% as singletons. The specimen sequenced was PBMCs. This clonotype was obtained from a man aged 60 to 69 with head and neck cancer. This chain connects TRBV5-1 to TRBJ2-2; D assignment may be TRBD1 or TRBD2 (5 bases each). Here the CDR3 reads CASRIRPGPSGELFF. For the CDR3, the DNA is TGCGCCAGCAGGATAAGACCGGGACCATCCGGGGAGCTGTTTTTT.